These T cell receptor beta chains were read from a single sample in a study of vaccination effects on CD4 cells after COVID-19. No antigen has been identified for these receptors. Measured with immunoSEQ multiplex PCR; TCRdb has only the in-frame clones, and not every one. The table has 65,000 to 75,000 clones, roughly 74% seen once; the top ten hold approximately 1.5%. Sequencing used CD4+ T cells from PBMCs cultured with HCoV-229E spike peptides, obtained after COVID-19 vaccination. Receptors were obtained from a human donor who received a COVID-19 vaccine. The CDR3 runs from the conserved cysteine through the conserved F or W. The D gene is left open where the match is weak. Rows may omit the clone size; those that give it use once, few, many or a size class.

DNA: TGTGCCAGCAGCTCACTACAGGGGGCCGGGGAGCTGTTTTTT
CDR3: CASSSLQGAGELFF
V: TRBV5-6
size: -
D: TRBD1
J: TRBJ2-2

DNA: TGTGCTAGTGGTTACGGCACCGGGGAGCTGTTTTTT
CDR3: CASGYGTGELFF
V: TRBV12-5
size: -
D: -
J: TRBJ2-2

DNA: TGTGCCAGCAGCCGACTGGGGTGGGGAATTGGAACTGAAGCTTTCTTT
CDR3: CASSRLGWGIGTEAFF
V: TRBV28
size: once
D: -
J: TRBJ1-1

DNA: TGTGCCAGCAGCCGGGACAGCCTAGGAAAACTGTTTTTT
CDR3: CASSRDSLGKLFF
V: TRBV6-6
size: -
D: TRBD1
J: TRBJ1-4

DNA: TGTGCCAGCAGCGTGGGACAGCAGGTTGGAAACACCATATATTTT
CDR3: CASSVGQQVGNTIYF
V: TRBV9
size: -
D: TRBD1
J: TRBJ1-3

DNA: TGTGCCAGCAGCTTGTATGGCTCCTCCGTGGATACGCAGTATTTT
CDR3: CASSLYGSSVDTQYF
V: TRBV5-6
size: -
D: -
J: TRBJ2-3

DNA: TGTGCCAGCAGTTACTCATTCCAGCTTGAAGCTTTCTTT
CDR3: CASSYSFQLEAFF
V: TRBV6-5
size: -
D: -
J: TRBJ1-1

DNA: TGTGCCAGCAGTTTATGGGGGGCTTATGGCTACACCTTC
CDR3: CASSLWGAYGYTF
V: TRBV28
size: -
D: -
J: TRBJ1-2

DNA: TGTGCCAGCAGCCAGAGCGGGGGGGCTGGAGAGACCCAGTACTTC
CDR3: CASSQSGGAGETQYF
V: TRBV4-2
size: -
D: TRBD2
J: TRBJ2-5

DNA: TGTGCCAGCAGTGCAAACAGGGGGGGGAATGAGCAGTTCTTC
CDR3: CASSANRGGNEQFF
V: TRBV2
size: -
D: -
J: TRBJ2-1

DNA: TGTGCCACCAGTGATCATAATAATGAAAAACTGTTTTTT
CDR3: CATSDHNNEKLFF
V: TRBV24-1
size: -
D: -
J: TRBJ1-4

DNA: TGCGCCAGCAGCTTGGGGGCAATCAACACTGAAGCTTTCTTT
CDR3: CASSLGAINTEAFF
V: TRBV5-1
size: once
D: -
J: TRBJ1-1

DNA: TGTGCCAGCAGCCGTCAAGTTACGGGGGTGGATGGCTACACCTTC
CDR3: CASSRQVTGVDGYTF
V: TRBV9
size: once
D: -
J: TRBJ1-2

DNA: TGCAGTGCTAGGCTTACTGAAGCTTTCTTT
CDR3: CSARLTEAFF
V: TRBV20-1
size: -
D: -
J: TRBJ1-1

DNA: TGTGCCAGCAGCTTAGGAGATACGCAGTATTTT
CDR3: CASSLGDTQYF
V: TRBV9
size: -
D: -
J: TRBJ2-3

DNA: TGTGCCAGCAGTAGTTTACAGGTGAACACTGAAGCTTTCTTT
CDR3: CASSSLQVNTEAFF
V: TRBV27
size: once
D: -
J: TRBJ1-1

DNA: TGTGCCAGCAGTTTATCGAAGTATGGGACCCCGGGGAGCAATGGCTACACCTTC
CDR3: CASSLSKYGTPGSNGYTF
V: TRBV27
size: -
D: -
J: TRBJ1-2

DNA: TGTGCCATCAGACTAGGACAGCAGAACACTGAAGCTTTCTTT
CDR3: CAIRLGQQNTEAFF
V: TRBV10-3
size: -
D: -
J: TRBJ1-1

DNA: TGTGCCAGCTCACTCGGGACAGCTACCAAAAACATTCAGTACTTC
CDR3: CASSLGTATKNIQYF
V: TRBV18
size: -
D: TRBD1
J: TRBJ2-4

DNA: TGTGCCAGCAGGAGACAGGGAGGCACTGAAGCTTTCTTT
CDR3: CASRRQGGTEAFF
V: TRBV25-1
size: -
D: TRBD1
J: TRBJ1-1

DNA: TGTGCCAGCAGCCCCGGGCGGGTAGAGTCACCCCTCCACTTT
CDR3: CASSPGRVESPLHF
V: TRBV11-2
size: -
D: -
J: TRBJ1-6

DNA: TGTGCCAGCTCACCCCAATTAGGGGGCAAAGGGAACACCGGGGAGCTGTTTTTT
CDR3: CASSPQLGGKGNTGELFF
V: TRBV18
size: -
D: TRBD1
J: TRBJ2-2

DNA: TGCGCCAGCAGCCCTGTGTTGGACAGTCCCAACTATGGCTACACCTTC
CDR3: CASSPVLDSPNYGYTF
V: TRBV23-1
size: few
D: -
J: TRBJ1-2

DNA: TGTGCCACCAGCAGGGTGGGGACTTTCTATGGCTACACCTTC
CDR3: CATSRVGTFYGYTF
V: TRBV15
size: -
D: -
J: TRBJ1-2

DNA: TGTGCCAGCAGCTTCGCAGGGGCCGATTCACCCCTCCACTTT
CDR3: CASSFAGADSPLHF
V: TRBV5-4
size: -
D: -
J: TRBJ1-6

DNA: TGCAGCGCAAACAGGATGAACACTGAAGCTTTCTTT
CDR3: CSANRMNTEAFF
V: TRBV29-1
size: -
D: -
J: TRBJ1-1

DNA: TGTGCCAGCAGCCTGGGACTAGCGGGGGGGGACAATGAGCAGTTCTTC
CDR3: CASSLGLAGGDNEQFF
V: TRBV11-2
size: -
D: TRBD2
J: TRBJ2-1

DNA: TGTGCCAGCAGGAAGAGGGGGGGGTTGGGAACTAATGAAAAACTGTTTTTT
CDR3: CASRKRGGLGTNEKLFF
V: TRBV7-2
size: -
D: -
J: TRBJ1-4

DNA: TGTGCCTGGAGTGGGCTCCGGGACACTGAAGCTTTCTTT
CDR3: CAWSGLRDTEAFF
V: TRBV30
size: -
D: -
J: TRBJ1-1

DNA: TGTGCCAGCTCCCGAAGGGGGGTGCGGGACCACAACGATCAGCCCCAGCATTTT
CDR3: CASSRRGVRDHNDQPQHF
V: TRBV18
size: -
D: -
J: TRBJ1-5

DNA: TGTGCCAGCAGCTTATTAGTGGGGTCACCCCTCCACTTT
CDR3: CASSLLVGSPLHF
V: TRBV11-1
size: once
D: -
J: TRBJ1-6

DNA: TGTGCCAGCAGTGAAGTACGGGGAGGGGTGAAAACTGAAGCTTTCTTT
CDR3: CASSEVRGGVKTEAFF
V: TRBV6-1
size: -
D: -
J: TRBJ1-1

DNA: TGTGCCAGCTCACGGACTGGGAGTATGGCAGATACGCAGTATTTT
CDR3: CASSRTGSMADTQYF
V: TRBV18
size: -
D: -
J: TRBJ2-3

DNA: TGCGCCAGCAGCTTGGTTGGCACCACTGCCTATGGCTACACCTTC
CDR3: CASSLVGTTAYGYTF
V: TRBV5-1
size: -
D: -
J: TRBJ1-2

DNA: TGTGCCAGCAGTTTATCGGCCCACAAGGGGCTACTGTTTTTT
CDR3: CASSLSAHKGLLFF
V: TRBV27
size: -
D: -
J: TRBJ1-4

DNA: TGTGCCAGCTCACCGTTACCGCCTCTCAATGAGCAGTTCTTC
CDR3: CASSPLPPLNEQFF
V: TRBV18
size: -
D: -
J: TRBJ2-1

DNA: TGTGCCAGCTCGCCCTTAGGACAGCTTACCTACAATGAGCAGTTCTTC
CDR3: CASSPLGQLTYNEQFF
V: TRBV18
size: -
D: -
J: TRBJ2-1

DNA: TGTGCCAGCAGTCACCCTAGCGGGGGGTTCCAAGAGACCCAGTACTTC
CDR3: CASSHPSGGFQETQYF
V: TRBV2
size: -
D: TRBD2
J: TRBJ2-5

DNA: TGCGCCAGCAGCCAAAGGGACAGGGTAGGGGATCAGCCCCAGCATTTT
CDR3: CASSQRDRVGDQPQHF
V: TRBV4-1
size: -
D: TRBD1
J: TRBJ1-5

DNA: TGTGCCAGCAGCCCGCGGGCCCAAGACACTGAAGCTTTCTTT
CDR3: CASSPRAQDTEAFF
V: TRBV11-1
size: -
D: -
J: TRBJ1-1

DNA: TGTGCCAGCTCGCCCCCAGGACGGCCGGAGACCCAGTACTTC
CDR3: CASSPPGRPETQYF
V: TRBV18
size: -
D: -
J: TRBJ2-5

DNA: TGTGCCAGCAGACGTAGCGGGGGGACCTACAATGAGCAGTTCTTC
CDR3: CASRRSGGTYNEQFF
V: TRBV28
size: few
D: TRBD2
J: TRBJ2-1

DNA: TGTGCCAGCAGCGTAGGGGACAGACATAGCACAGATACGCAGTATTTT
CDR3: CASSVGDRHSTDTQYF
V: TRBV9
size: -
D: TRBD1
J: TRBJ2-3

DNA: TGTGCCACGAGAACCCGTTGGGGCTCGGAGACCCAGTACTTC
CDR3: CATRTRWGSETQYF
V: TRBV19
size: -
D: -
J: TRBJ2-5